Below are 16 T cell receptor beta chains sequenced from a single sample in a study of vaccination and CD4 T cells after COVID-19. No antigen has been identified for these receptors. Time point reported: late sampling 161 to 241 days after vaccination in three convalescent patients. Indicated treatment: approximately 10-day PBMC culture with coronavirus spike peptide pools or control peptides (ViraFEST assay). Oncomine TCR Beta short-read sequencing was applied to DNA from cultured CD4+ T cells. TCRdb processed the PCR reads anew with MiXCR; each CDR3 protein has one entry. The table records approximately 22,000 distinct CDR3 sequences, about 40% of them present only once. The sample was CD4+ T cells from blood, cultured in vitro, taken about 7 months after SARS-CoV-2 vaccination. These receptors came from a human donor who had recovered from COVID-19.

This chain joins TRBV6-5 and TRBJ2-2; the D gene is possibly TRBD1 (5 bases). Trimming took 2 bases from V and 6 from J, leaving 25 bases between them. Per germline, CDR1 MNHEY and CDR2 SVGAGI. This CDR3 comprises 19 residues. DNA of the CDR3: TGTGCCAGCAGTTACCCCGTTGGACAAGGCACGCCAAACGCCGGGGAGCTGTTTTTT. It yields the protein CASSYPVGQGTPNAGELFF.

This clonotype was seen more than once but under ten times. This chain links TRBV28 with TRBJ2-1; no clear D. Trimming pared 3 bases from V and 9 bases from J, leaving 9 bases between. This CDR3 spans 12 amino acids. The germline V gene has CDR1 MDHEN and CDR2 SYDVKM. The CDR3 sequence: CASSLGWSEQFF. The CDR3 DNA reads TGTGCCAGCAGTTTGGGCTGGAGTGAGCAGTTCTTC.

The chain combines TRBV20-1 with TRBJ2-1; TRBD2 matches at 9 bases. Per the germline V gene, CDR1 is DFQATT and CDR2 is SNEGSKA (reference sequence). The V gene end was trimmed by 2 bases and the J gene end by 1 base; junction bases not matched to a gene: 9. This CDR3 region has 17 residues. The CDR3 sequence is CSARRLAGPGSYNEQFF. The CDR3 DNA reads TGCAGTGCTAGACGGCTAGCGGGACCGGGTTCCTACAATGAGCAGTTCTTC.

This sequence joins TRBV7-8 and TRBJ1-5; D not resolved. Trimming cost V 4 bases and J 9 bases, with 16 bases left between them. Germline V CDR1 and CDR2: SGHVS, FQNEAQ. The CDR3 is 14 amino acids. The CDR3 region has the DNA TGTGCCAGCAGCTCGACCCTGTCCCGTTGGCCCCAGCATTTT. It specifies CASSSTLSRWPQHF.

This chain connects TRBV20-1 to TRBJ2-1; weak D call: TRBD1 (6 bases). The CDR3 covers 14 residues. Trimming took off 4 bases at V and 2 bases at J, with 12 bases between the two ends. Looked up from germline, CDR1 is DFQATT and CDR2 is SNEGSKA (reference sequence). CDR3 sequence (DNA): TGCAGTGCTACAACAGGGCCGACCTACAATGAGCAGTTCTTC. Encoded protein: CSATTGPTYNEQFF.

This clonotype was seen more than once but under ten times. CDR3 loop: CASRSSGANVLTF. The CDR3 DNA reads TGTGCCAGCAGGAGCTCTGGGGCCAACGTCCTGACTTTC. The chain couples TRBV27 to TRBJ2-6; D gene ambiguous. Germline CDR1 MNHEY, CDR2 SMNVEV (reference sequence). The V end was cut by 6 bases, the J end by 0 bases, with 3 bases between. This CDR3 is 13 amino acids long.

The chain links TRBV28 to TRBJ2-5; D is unclear. This CDR3 is built from 15 residues. V lost 5 bases, J lost 2 bases, and 15 bases lay in between. The germline V gene encodes CDR1 MDHEN and CDR2 SYDVKM. CDR3 nucleotides: TGTGCCAGCAGTCCCGACCGAGCCACACAAGAGACCCAGTACTTC. This codes for CASSPDRATQETQYF. The whole variable domain, filled in from reference TRBV28 and TRBJ2-5, reads DVKVTQSSRYLVKRTGEKVFLECVQDMDHENMFWYRQDPGLGLRLIYFSYDVKMKEKGDIPEGYSVSREKKERFSLILESASTNQTSMYLCASSPDRATQETQYFGPGTRLLVL.

This clonotype appeared a few times. The rearrangement links TRBV24-1 to TRBJ1-5, with 7 bases that match TRBD1. In germline, CDR1 is KGHDR, CDR2 SFDVKD. The V segment lost 4 bases and the J segment 4 bases; nucleotides outside the gene matches: 6. The CDR3 spans 15 residues. The CDR3 DNA sequence: TGTGCCACCAGTGACCCCGGGACAGCGAATCAGCCCCAGCATTTT. As protein: CATSDPGTANQPQHF.

The chain is built from TRBV28 and TRBJ1-5, with a tentative D call TRBD1 (6 bases). There are 18 residues in the CDR3. The germline V gene has CDR1 MDHEN and CDR2 SYDVKM. Deletions cut 6 bases from V and 0 bases from J, with 21 bases between. The CDR3 region is CASRFGGGGTHSNQPQHF. In nucleotides, the CDR3 is TGTGCCAGCAGATTTGGAGGGGGTGGTACCCATAGCAATCAGCCCCAGCATTTT.

This clonotype was seen a few times. The CDR3 DNA reads as TGCGCCAGCAGCTTGTGGGGAACGCAGCCCCAGCATTTT. As protein: CASSLWGTQPQHF. V and J are TRBV5-1 and TRBJ1-5; D remains ambiguous. The V gene's germline CDR1 is SGHRS and CDR2 YFSETQ. The CDR3 contains 13 residues. Trimming pared 1 base from V and 7 bases from J, leaving 9 bases between.

This chain connects TRBV5-5 to TRBJ2-7; 8 nucleotides agree with TRBD1. V lost 4 bases and J lost 0; bases outside the gene matches: 6. Germline CDR1 reads SGHKS; CDR2 reads YYEKEE (reference sequence). The CDR3 is 15 residues long. The CDR3 DNA reads TGTGCCAGCAGCAAGGCCGGGACAGGCTCCTACGAGCAGTACTTC. Translation: CASSKAGTGSYEQYF.

The gene calls are TRBV20-1 and TRBJ2-7, with D perhaps assigned TRBD1 or TRBD2 (6 bases each). V was trimmed by 5 bases and J by 1 base, leaving 18 bases between them. The germline gives CDR1 DFQATT, CDR2 SNEGSKA (reference sequence). This CDR3 spans 15 amino acids. Written as DNA, the CDR3 is TGCAGTGCTCCCGGGGGCGGAAGCCTTTCCTACGAGCAGTACTTC. This encodes CSAPGGGSLSYEQYF.

This chain links TRBV20-1 with TRBJ2-7; 7 nucleotides match TRBD1. Germline CDR1 and CDR2: DFQATT and SNEGSKA (reference sequence). The CDR3 spans 16 residues. J lost 3 bases, V lost 3 bases, and 14 bases had no gene match. CDR3 protein: CSARGIGQGVIYEQYF. As DNA, the CDR3 is TGCAGTGCTAGGGGTATCGGGCAGGGGGTAATCTACGAGCAGTACTTC.

V is TRBV28 and J is TRBJ1-5, with a tentative D call TRBD1 (5 bases). The CDR3 loop spans 19 amino acids. V shed 2 bases and J shed 0 bases, with 20 bases lying between them. Germline V gene data show CDR1 as MDHEN and CDR2 as SYDVKM. In DNA, the CDR3 is TGTGCCAGCAGTTTAAGGAATGGGTGGGGGGAAACTAGCAATCAGCCCCAGCATTTT. Protein sequence: CASSLRNGWGETSNQPQHF.

This clonotype was detected a few times. This chain uses TRBV20-1 with TRBJ2-2, with TRBD1 identical over 9 bases. The CDR3 sequence is 14 residues long. CDR1 is DFQATT, CDR2 SNEGSKA, per germline (reference sequence). J was trimmed by 3 bases and V by 5 bases; bases with no gene match: 4. The CDR3 region is CSAGRDRDTGELFF. The CDR3 DNA is TGCAGTGCTGGCCGGGACAGGGACACCGGGGAGCTGTTTTTT.

V gene TRBV6-1 combines with J gene TRBJ2-3; 9 bases agree with TRBD2. The CDR3 is made up of 14 amino acids. Germline trimming cut 6 bases from V and 2 bases from J; bases unmatched to any gene: 3. CDR1 and CDR2 (germline): MNHNS, SASEGT. For the CDR3, the DNA is TGTGCCAGCAGAAGGACTAGCGCCACAGATACGCAGTATTTT. Its translation is CASRRTSATDTQYF.